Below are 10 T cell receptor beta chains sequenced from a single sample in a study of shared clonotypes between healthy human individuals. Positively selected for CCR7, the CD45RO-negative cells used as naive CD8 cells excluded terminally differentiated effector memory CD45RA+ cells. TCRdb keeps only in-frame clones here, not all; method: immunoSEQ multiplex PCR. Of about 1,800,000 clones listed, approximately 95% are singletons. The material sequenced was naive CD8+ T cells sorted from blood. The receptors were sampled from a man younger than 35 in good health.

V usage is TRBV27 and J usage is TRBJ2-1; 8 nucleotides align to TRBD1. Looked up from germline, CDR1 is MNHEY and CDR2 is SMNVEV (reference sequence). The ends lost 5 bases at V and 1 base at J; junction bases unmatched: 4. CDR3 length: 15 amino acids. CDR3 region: CASSKGQESYNEQFF. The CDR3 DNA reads TGTGCCAGCAGTAAGGGACAGGAATCCTACAATGAGCAGTTCTTC.

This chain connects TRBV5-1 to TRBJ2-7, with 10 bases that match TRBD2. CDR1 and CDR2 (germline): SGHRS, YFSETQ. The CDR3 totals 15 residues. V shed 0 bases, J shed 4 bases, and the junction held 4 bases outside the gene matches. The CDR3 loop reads CASSLASSGSYEQYF. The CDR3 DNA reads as TGCGCCAGCAGCTTGGCCTCTAGCGGGAGTTACGAGCAGTACTTC.

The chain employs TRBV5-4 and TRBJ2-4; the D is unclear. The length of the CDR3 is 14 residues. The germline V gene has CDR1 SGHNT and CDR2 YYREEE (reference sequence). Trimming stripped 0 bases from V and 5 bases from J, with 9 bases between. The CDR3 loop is CASSLADGENIQYF. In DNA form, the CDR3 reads TGTGCCAGCAGCTTGGCGGATGGGGAAAACATTCAGTACTTC.

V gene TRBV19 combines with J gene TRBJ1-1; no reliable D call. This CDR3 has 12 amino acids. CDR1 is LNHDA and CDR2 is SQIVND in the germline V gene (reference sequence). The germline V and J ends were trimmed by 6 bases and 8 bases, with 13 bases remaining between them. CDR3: CASRVGGVEAFF. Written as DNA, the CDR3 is TGTGCCAGTAGGGTCGGCGGGGTAGAAGCTTTCTTT.

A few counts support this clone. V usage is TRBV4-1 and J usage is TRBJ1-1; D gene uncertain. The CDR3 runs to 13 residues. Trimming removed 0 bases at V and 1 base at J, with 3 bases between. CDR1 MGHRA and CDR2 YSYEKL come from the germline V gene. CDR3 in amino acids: CASSQEKNTEAFF. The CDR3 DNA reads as TGCGCCAGCAGCCAAGAGAAGAACACTGAAGCTTTCTTT.

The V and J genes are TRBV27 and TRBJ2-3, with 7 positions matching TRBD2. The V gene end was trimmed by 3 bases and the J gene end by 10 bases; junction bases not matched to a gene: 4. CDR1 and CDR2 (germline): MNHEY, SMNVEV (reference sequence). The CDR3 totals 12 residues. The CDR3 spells CASSLGGNAQYF. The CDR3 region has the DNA TGTGCCAGCAGTTTGGGGGGGAATGCGCAGTATTTT.

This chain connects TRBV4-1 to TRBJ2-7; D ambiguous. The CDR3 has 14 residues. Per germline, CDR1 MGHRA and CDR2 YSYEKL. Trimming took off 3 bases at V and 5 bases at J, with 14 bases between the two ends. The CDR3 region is CASSQQVGFHEQYF. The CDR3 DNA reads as TGCGCCAGCAGCCAGCAGGTGGGTTTCCACGAGCAGTACTTC.

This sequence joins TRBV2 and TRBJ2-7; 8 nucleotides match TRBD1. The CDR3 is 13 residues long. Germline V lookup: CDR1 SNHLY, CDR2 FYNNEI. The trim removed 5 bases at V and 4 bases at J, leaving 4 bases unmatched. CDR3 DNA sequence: TGTGCCAGCAGTCCAGGGGGCCAATACGAGCAGTACTTC. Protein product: CASSPGGQYEQYF.

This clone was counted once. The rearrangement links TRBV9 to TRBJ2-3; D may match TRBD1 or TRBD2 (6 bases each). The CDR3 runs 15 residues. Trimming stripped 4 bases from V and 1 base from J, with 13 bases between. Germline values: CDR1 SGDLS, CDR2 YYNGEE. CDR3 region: CASSFGGGGTDTQYF. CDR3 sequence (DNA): TGTGCCAGCAGCTTCGGGGGCGGGGGCACAGATACGCAGTATTTT.

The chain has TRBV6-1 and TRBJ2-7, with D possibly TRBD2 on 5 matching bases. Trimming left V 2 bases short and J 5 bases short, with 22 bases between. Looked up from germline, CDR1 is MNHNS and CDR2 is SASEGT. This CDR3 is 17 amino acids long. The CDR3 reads CASSETPPTGELHEQYF. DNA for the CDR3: TGTGCCAGCAGTGAAACCCCCCCAACCGGGGAATTACACGAGCAGTACTTC.